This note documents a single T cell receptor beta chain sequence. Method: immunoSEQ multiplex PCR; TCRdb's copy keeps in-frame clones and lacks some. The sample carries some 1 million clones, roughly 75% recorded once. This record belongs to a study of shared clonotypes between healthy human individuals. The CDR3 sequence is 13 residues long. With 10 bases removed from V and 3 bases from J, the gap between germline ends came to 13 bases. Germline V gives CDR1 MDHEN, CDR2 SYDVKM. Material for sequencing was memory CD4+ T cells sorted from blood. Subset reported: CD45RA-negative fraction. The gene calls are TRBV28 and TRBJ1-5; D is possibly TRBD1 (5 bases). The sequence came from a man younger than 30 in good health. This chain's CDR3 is CATIKGPNQPQHF. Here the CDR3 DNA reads TGTGCCACCATAAAGGGGCCCAATCAGCCCCAGCATTTT.